Described below is a single T cell receptor (beta chain) sequence and its context. The data were taken from a study of OX40 agonist ivuxolimab in advanced cancers. Study-wide background: Participants could have had prior anti-PD-1, anti-PD-L1 or anti-CTLA-4 therapy, and roughly 39% had some. Three dose-escalation patients had partial responses: one with hepatocellular carcinoma and two with cutaneous melanoma.

The length of the CDR3 is 14 residues. V gave up 4 bases and J gave up 5 bases, with 14 bases separating them. Germline CDR1 reads MDHEN; CDR2 reads SYDVKM. Assay: immunoSEQ multiplex PCR; the TCRdb copy retains only in-frame clones and omits some. The sample consists of roughly 34,000 clones, 65% to 80% of them appearing once. The sequences come from CD4+ or CD8+ T cells sorted from blood, collected in a trial of the OX40 agonist ivuxolimab. The clonotype was recovered from an adult with an advanced solid tumor such as melanoma, head and neck, liver or kidney cancer. The rearrangement uses TRBV28 and TRBJ1-1; D is unresolved. The CDR3 sequence is CASSSQNRVTEAFF. The CDR3 coding sequence is TGTGCCAGCAGTTCGCAAAACAGAGTGACTGAAGCTTTCTTT.